This T cell receptor beta chain derives from a study of T cell changes during pregnancy in multiple sclerosis. This table comes from immunoSEQ multiplex PCR, and its TCRdb copy is limited to in-frame clones, with some not included. The profile shows around 70,000 clones, 92% of them singletons. The clonotype comes from a female donor with multiple sclerosis, enrolled in a pregnancy study. This specimen consisted of peripheral blood, obtained after pregnancy.

CDR3 sequence reads: CASWLWANTEAFF. CDR3 in DNA: TGTGCCAGTTGGCTATGGGCGAACACTGAAGCTTTCTTT. The rearrangement joins TRBV27 to TRBJ1-1; D gene ambiguous. The length of the CDR3 is 13 residues. Looked up from germline, CDR1 is MNHEY and CDR2 is SMNVEV (reference sequence). With 9 bases removed from V and 1 base from J, the gap between germline ends came to 12 bases.